The clone carrying this TCR beta chain was detected ten times or more. Its antigen is unknown. Germline V gene data show CDR1 as MDHEN and CDR2 as SYDVKM. The CDR3 spans 14 residues. The V and J ends lost 8 bases and 3 bases respectively, with 17 bases between them. Researchers took RNA transcripts and amplified the TCR beta CDR3 regions from them. The HTBI primer set served for first-round RT-PCR of the TCR CDR3. From the multiplex PCR reads, TCRdb called clonotypes with MiXCR, one entry per CDR3 protein. The data contain about 560,000 distinct CDR3 sequences, around 14% of them singletons. This specimen comes from a study of T cells in Graves' hyperthyroidism and ophthalmopathy. Diagnosis rested on symptoms, serum thyroxine and TRAb, thyroid ultrasound, and orbital computed tomography. Study conclusions and caveats: In the analysis, a 13 V-J model separated ophthalmopathy from stable hyperthyroidism. A median about 6 months before onset, the model predicted ophthalmopathy. Most clonotypes expanded in thyroid above 0.001 were likewise present in blood.

The source is a woman in her twenties or thirties with Graves' hyperthyroidism. Sequenced material: blood. The J gene is TRBJ2-7, the V gene TRBV28; unclear D gene. The CDR3 spells CASHMAGQIYEQYF. The CDR3 DNA follows: TGTGCCAGCCACATGGCCGGGCAGATCTACGAGCAGTACTTC.